This TCR beta chain originates from a study of T cell changes during pregnancy in multiple sclerosis. The CDR3 length is 15 residues. The V end lost 0 bases, the J end lost 8 bases, and 16 bases lay between the germline ends. Germline CDR1 reads MNHEY; CDR2 reads SVGAGI. The table came from immunoSEQ multiplex PCR; TCRdb's copy has only in-frame clones and leaves some out. This table has under 110,000 clones, about 90% appearing once. The J gene is TRBJ1-2, the V gene TRBV6-5; D is perhaps TRBD1 (6 bases). The sample consisted of peripheral blood, taken before pregnancy. This clonotype originated in a female donor with multiple sclerosis, enrolled in a pregnancy study. The CDR3 sequence is CASSYSHGGAGGYTF. CDR3 DNA: TGTGCCAGCAGTTACTCGCACGGGGGGGCTGGAGGCTACACCTTC.